This T cell receptor beta chain appears in the sequencing data of a study of T cells in Graves' hyperthyroidism and ophthalmopathy. The CDR3 regions of TCR beta were amplified from RNA transcripts. RT-PCR in the first round (using the HTBI primer set) targeted the TCR CDR3. MiXCR, run by TCRdb on the multiplex PCR reads, gives a single entry per CDR3 protein. The sample yields nearly 600,000 distinct CDR3 sequences, around 13% seen once. This clonotype was observed at least ten times. Trimming left V 2 bases short and J 8 bases short, with 15 bases between. In germline, CDR1 is WNHNN, CDR2 SYGVQD (reference sequence). This CDR3 comprises 14 residues.

Sequencing was performed on blood. This rearrangement joins TRBV10-1 to TRBJ1-2, with D hard to call. This receptor was identified in a woman aged 25 to 39 with Graves' hyperthyroidism that later progressed to Graves' ophthalmopathy. The CDR3 nucleotides are TGCGCCAGCAGTGAGGGGCGGGAAATACGCGGCTACACCTTC. Translated, it gives CASSEGREIRGYTF.